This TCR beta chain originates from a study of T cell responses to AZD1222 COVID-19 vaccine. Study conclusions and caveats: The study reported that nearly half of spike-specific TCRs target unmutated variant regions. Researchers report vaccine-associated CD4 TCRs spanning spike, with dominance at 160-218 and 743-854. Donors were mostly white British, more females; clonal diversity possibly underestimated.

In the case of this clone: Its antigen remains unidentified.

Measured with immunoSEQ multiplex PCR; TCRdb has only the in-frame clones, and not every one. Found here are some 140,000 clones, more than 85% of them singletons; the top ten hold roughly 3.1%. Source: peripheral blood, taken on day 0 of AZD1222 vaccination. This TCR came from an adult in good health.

Here the CDR3 DNA reads TGTGCCAGCAGCGATCTCATAGGCACCGGGGAGCTGTTTTTT. This gives the protein CASSDLIGTGELFF. The chain couples TRBV7-9 to TRBJ2-2; unclear D gene. Germline V gene lookup returns CDR1 SEHNR and CDR2 FQNEAQ (reference sequence). The ends were cut back, 5 bases at V and 4 bases at J, with 11 bases in the middle. This CDR3 has 14 amino acids.